This passage covers 6 T cell receptor beta chains from one sample sequenced in a study of cytotoxic CD8 clonotypes in ibrutinib-treated CLL. Only in-frame clones appear in the TCRdb table, and some are missing; sequencing was by immunoSEQ multiplex PCR. Of 100,000 or so clones in the sample, about 58% were seen once. Sample: PBMCs, taken after 24 months of ibrutinib treatment. The receptors here all came from a human donor with chronic lymphocytic leukemia.

This clone was recorded once. This chain connects TRBV7-9 to TRBJ2-7; 8 nucleotides align to TRBD1. Germline V gene sequence: CDR1 SEHNR, CDR2 FQNEAQ (reference sequence). CDR3 length: 17 residues. Trimming removed 5 bases from V and 2 bases from J; junction bases left unmatched: 14. The CDR3 loop reads CASSRRARGQGTYEQYF. Written as DNA, the CDR3 is TGTGCCAGCAGCCGGAGGGCCAGGGGGCAGGGGACCTACGAGCAGTACTTC.

This clone has only a few counts. V is TRBV5-1 and J is TRBJ1-3, with a tentative D call TRBD1 (5 bases). CDR1 is SGHRS, CDR2 YFSETQ, per germline. With 4 bases removed from V and 4 bases from J, the gap between germline ends came to 15 bases. This CDR3 is built from 15 residues. CDR3 sequence: CASSRGPVGGNTIYF. CDR3 DNA sequence: TGCGCCAGCAGCCGGGGACCAGTGGGCGGAAACACCATATATTTT. Full variable domain (rest looked up from reference TRBV5-1 and TRBJ1-3): KAGVTQTPRYLIKTRGQQVTLSCSPISGHRSVSWYQQTPGQGLQFLFEYFSETQRNKGNFPGRFSGRQFSNSRSEMNVSTLELGDSALYLCASSRGPVGGNTIYFGEGSWLTVV.

This chain joins TRBV25-1 and TRBJ2-5; the D gene could be TRBD1 or TRBD2 (6 bases each). The CDR3 sequence is 13 residues long. With 7 bases removed from V and 5 bases from J, the gap between germline ends came to 14 bases. Germline V gives CDR1 MGHDK, CDR2 SYGVNS. CDR3 sequence reads: CASTPGASETQYF. The CDR3 DNA is TGTGCCAGCACCCCGGGGGCCAGCGAGACCCAGTACTTC.

The chain recombines TRBV29-1 with TRBJ2-3; D gene ambiguous. Germline CDR1 is SQVTM and CDR2 is ANQGSEA. CDR3 length: 11 amino acids. The ends were cut back, 7 bases at V and 2 bases at J, with 7 bases in the middle. The DNA for the CDR3 is TGCAGCGCCTTTCACACAGATACGCAGTATTTT. Residues: CSAFHTDTQYF.

As DNA, the CDR3 is TGTGCCAGCAGTGAAAAAGACCGCCGAACCAACTACGAGCAGTACTTC. Translating gives CASSEKDRRTNYEQYF. This chain links TRBV6-1 with TRBJ2-7, with D uncertain. Trimming took 2 bases from V and 3 from J, leaving 17 bases between them. Germline V gene sequence: CDR1 MNHNS, CDR2 SASEGT. CDR3 length: 16 amino acids.

This chain connects TRBV7-3 to TRBJ2-6; D remains ambiguous. V shed 6 bases and J shed 0 bases, with 9 bases lying between them. CDR1 is SGHTA and CDR2 is FQGTGA in the germline V gene. This CDR3 has 15 amino acids. The CDR3 DNA is TGTGCCAGCAGGGTCCTTAACTCTGGGGCCAACGTCCTGACTTTC. This gives the protein CASRVLNSGANVLTF.